The 21 T cell receptor beta chains given below trace back to one sample, sequenced in a study of OX40 agonist ivuxolimab in advanced cancers. The protocol was immunoSEQ multiplex PCR, while the TCRdb copy is restricted to in-frame clones and leaves out a portion. This sample has about 50,000 clones, with approximately 84% found just once. Material: CD4+ or CD8+ T cells sorted from blood, obtained in a trial of the OX40 agonist ivuxolimab. These TCRs come from an adult with an advanced solid tumor such as melanoma, head and neck, liver or kidney cancer.

The chain carries TRBV4-1 and TRBJ1-5; D is unresolved. The CDR3 sequence is 18 residues long. The V end lost 1 base, the J end lost 9 bases, and 25 bases lay between the germline ends. Germline values: CDR1 MGHRA, CDR2 YSYEKL. The CDR3 DNA sequence: TGCGCCAGCAGCCAAGTTACTGCTGGGATCATGTTAGGTTGGCCCCAGCATTTT. Translation: CASSQVTAGIMLGWPQHF.

The chain is built from TRBV7-2 and TRBJ2-4; TRBD1 matches at 9 bases. V shed 3 bases, J shed 1 base, and the junction held 7 bases outside the gene matches. Germline CDR1 reads SGHTA; CDR2 reads FQGNSA. This CDR3 is 17 amino acids long. CDR3 nucleotides: TGTGCCAGCAGCTTCCCTCCGGGACAGGGTGCCAAAAACATTCAGTACTTC. This encodes CASSFPPGQGAKNIQYF.

The chain employs TRBV11-2 and TRBJ1-2, with no clear D. With 6 bases removed from V and 5 bases from J, the gap between germline ends came to 10 bases. Germline loops: CDR1 SGHAT, CDR2 FQNNGV. The CDR3 spans 12 residues. The CDR3 here is CASSFPKYGYTF. As DNA, the CDR3 is TGTGCCAGCAGTTTCCCGAAGTATGGCTACACCTTC.

V and J are TRBV27 and TRBJ2-1; TRBD1 matches at 11 bases. This CDR3 comprises 15 residues. Germline CDR1 reads MNHEY; CDR2 reads SMNVEV (reference sequence). The ends lost 6 bases at V and 9 bases at J; junction bases unmatched: 10. As DNA, the CDR3 is TGTGCCAGCAGCTTTTGGGGACAGGGGGTCATTGAGCAGTTCTTC. It yields the protein CASSFWGQGVIEQFF.

V usage is TRBV19 and J usage is TRBJ1-2; D gene uncertain. CDR3 size: 12 residues. From germline, CDR1 is LNHDA and CDR2 SQIVND (reference sequence). V dropped 7 bases and J dropped 4 bases, with 10 bases sitting between them. DNA for the CDR3: TGTGCCAGTACCCCAGGACCCTATGGCTACACCTTC. It codes for CASTPGPYGYTF.

A remark on this clone: A junction boundary mismatches the germline segment, possibly from a read error. V is TRBV6-1 and J is TRBJ2-7, with unresolved D. In germline, CDR1 is MNHNS, CDR2 SASEGT. The CDR3 covers 11 residues. CDR3 region: CASNERYEQYF. CDR3 DNA sequence: TGTGCCAGCAATGAAAGATACGAGCAGTACTTC.

The chain joins TRBV5-6 to TRBJ2-7; tentative D call: TRBD1 (5 bases). The CDR3 loop spans 14 amino acids. V was pared by 4 bases and J by 6 bases, with 17 bases between. Germline V gives CDR1 SGHDT, CDR2 YYEEEE. The chain's CDR3 is CASSTQGAGPEQYF. The CDR3 nucleotides are TGTGCCAGCAGCACCCAAGGGGCCGGGCCCGAGCAGTACTTC. The full variable domain, in which reference TRBV5-6 and TRBJ2-7 provide the parts outside the CDR3, is DAGVTQSPTHLIKTRGQQVTLRCSPKSGHDTVSWYQQALGQGPQFIFQYYEEEERQRGNFPDRFSGHQFPNYSSELNVNALLLGDSALYLCASSTQGAGPEQYFGPGTRLTVT.

The rearrangement links TRBV28 to TRBJ2-5; perhaps TRBD1 as D (5 bases). The V and J ends lost 1 base and 4 bases respectively, with 16 bases between them. Per germline, CDR1 MDHEN and CDR2 SYDVKM. The CDR3 is made up of 16 amino acids. CDR3 loop: CASSLSTGALGETQYF. DNA of the CDR3: TGTGCCAGCAGTTTATCCACAGGTGCGTTGGGAGAGACCCAGTACTTC.

The CDR3 sequence is CASSLSSAGETQYF. CDR3 nucleotides: TGTGCCAGCAGTTTATCAAGTGCAGGAGAGACCCAGTACTTC. The chain is built from TRBV27 and TRBJ2-5; unclear D gene. The length of the CDR3 is 14 residues. Per germline, CDR1 MNHEY and CDR2 SMNVEV (reference sequence). The V end lost 0 bases, the J end lost 4 bases, and 9 bases lay between the germline ends.

The chain joins TRBV28 to TRBJ1-4; 10 positions agree with TRBD1. Germline CDR1 and CDR2: MDHEN and SYDVKM. V was clipped by 6 bases and J by 2 bases; unmatched bases: 6. The CDR3 contains 16 residues. The CDR3 loop reads CASSGTGASTNEKLFF. The DNA for the CDR3 is TGTGCCAGCAGCGGGACAGGGGCTTCGACTAATGAAAAACTGTTTTTT. The full variable domain, rest sourced from reference TRBV28 and TRBJ1-4, is DVKVTQSSRYLVKRTGEKVFLECVQDMDHENMFWYRQDPGLGLRLIYFSYDVKMKEKGDIPEGYSVSREKKERFSLILESASTNQTSMYLCASSGTGASTNEKLFFGSGTQLSVL.

V gene TRBV2 combines with J gene TRBJ2-2, with 16 bases that match TRBD2. The CDR3 has 17 residues. CDR1 is SNHLY, CDR2 FYNNEI, per germline. The V gene end was trimmed by 5 bases and the J gene end by 6 bases; junction bases not matched to a gene: 6. CDR3 nucleotides: TGTGCCAGCAGTACTGCCGGGACTAGCGGGAGGGCCGGGGAGCTGTTTTTT. Translating gives CASSTAGTSGRAGELFF.

Only one count was recorded for this clone. The chain links TRBV30 to TRBJ2-7, with D possibly being TRBD2 (7 bases). Trimming removed 3 bases from V and 2 bases from J, with 17 bases in between. Germline V gene sequence: CDR1 GTSNPN, CDR2 SVGIG (reference sequence). This CDR3 is built from 15 residues. CDR3 residues: CAWRRGRATTYEQYF. In nucleotides, the CDR3 is TGTGCCTGGAGGCGGGGGCGGGCGACCACCTACGAGCAGTACTTC.

This chain links TRBV4-3 with TRBJ2-3; 8 bases line up with TRBD1. V trimming: 0 bases; J trimming: 0 bases; junction bases outside the gene matches: 8. Germline V CDR1 and CDR2: LGHNA, YSLEER. The CDR3 runs 18 residues. DNA for the CDR3: TGCGCCAGCAGCCAAGAGAGTAGGACAGGGATTAGCACAGATACGCAGTATTTT. It yields the protein CASSQESRTGISTDTQYF.

This chain uses TRBV5-8 with TRBJ2-1, with 10 nucleotides matching TRBD2. The CDR3 contains 13 residues. Losses at the gene ends were 5 bases for V and 7 bases for J; bases not matched to a gene: 3. Germline assignment: CDR1 SGHTS and CDR2 YDEGEE. CDR3 protein: CASRGSGRNEQFF. In DNA, the CDR3 is TGTGCCAGCAGGGGTAGCGGGAGGAATGAGCAGTTCTTC.

The rearrangement links TRBV7-9 to TRBJ2-7, with 15 bases lining up with TRBD2. This CDR3 has 17 amino acids. Trimming at V came to 0 bases and at J to 3 bases, leaving 3 bases not matched to a gene. Germline V gene data show CDR1 as SEHNR and CDR2 as FQNEAQ (reference sequence). The CDR3 region has the DNA TGTGCCAGCAGCTTAGCGAGGGGACTAGCGGGAGGCTACGAGCAGTACTTC. Translated: CASSLARGLAGGYEQYF.

The chain recombines TRBV16 with TRBJ1-2; the D is unclear. V lost 0 bases and J 5 bases, leaving 10 bases between the germline ends. Germline V gives CDR1 KGHSY, CDR2 FQNENV. This CDR3 has 14 residues. CDR3 in DNA: TGTGCCAGCAGCCAATCCACAGTCCTATATGGCTACACCTTC. This sequence encodes CASSQSTVLYGYTF. Based on the CDR3 plus reference TRBV16 and TRBJ1-2, the full variable domain is GEEVAQTPKHLVRGEGQKAKLYCAPIKGHSYVFWYQQVLKNEFKFLISFQNENVFDETGMPKERFSAKCLPNSPCSLEIQATKLEDSAVYFCASSQSTVLYGYTFGSGTRLTVV.

The chain carries TRBV19 and TRBJ2-7; 11 nucleotides agree with TRBD1. The CDR3 extends over 13 amino acids. In germline, CDR1 is LNHDA, CDR2 SQIVND (reference sequence). V lost 10 bases to trimming and J lost 6 bases; unmatched junction nucleotides: 8. DNA of the CDR3: TGTGCCACGTCGGACAGGGGGCTTGGCGAGCAGTACTTC. The encoded protein is CATSDRGLGEQYF.

V is TRBV5-4 and J is TRBJ1-1; the D is unclear. CDR1 SGHNT and CDR2 YYREEE come from the germline V gene (reference sequence). V gave up 5 bases and J gave up 1 base, with 15 bases separating them. The CDR3 consists of 15 residues. The CDR3 loop reads CASRDVGRKNTEAFF. The DNA for the CDR3 is TGTGCCAGCAGAGATGTGGGCAGGAAGAACACTGAAGCTTTCTTT.

The chain carries TRBV7-2 and TRBJ1-3; no definite D call. The V gene's germline CDR1 is SGHTA and CDR2 FQGNSA. V was cut by 8 bases and J by 4 bases, with 12 bases left in between. CDR3 length: 13 amino acids. The CDR3 region is CASRIGQGNTIYF. CDR3 sequence (DNA): TGTGCCAGCCGGATCGGCCAGGGAAACACCATATATTTT.

The V call is TRBV19, the J call TRBJ2-7; D call uncertain. Trimming left V 3 bases short and J 2 bases short, with 11 bases between. CDR1 is LNHDA, CDR2 SQIVND, per germline (reference sequence). This CDR3 contains 14 residues. The CDR3 spells CASSIFQSTYEQYF. The CDR3 bases are TGTGCCAGTAGTATTTTCCAGAGTACCTACGAGCAGTACTTC.

The chain carries TRBV19 and TRBJ2-6, with a tentative D call TRBD1 (6 bases). V lost 10 bases and J 3 bases, leaving 19 bases between the germline ends. The CDR3 is 16 residues long. Germline V gene sequence: CDR1 LNHDA, CDR2 SQIVND (reference sequence). This CDR3 is CATHTQGRVGANVLTF. The CDR3 DNA reads as TGTGCCACCCACACCCAGGGGAGAGTTGGGGCCAACGTCCTGACTTTC. Drawing the rest from reference TRBV19 and TRBJ2-6, the complete variable domain is DGGITQSPKYLFRKEGQNVTLSCEQNLNHDAMYWYRQDPGQGLRLIYYSQIVNDFQKGDIAEGYSVSREKKESFPLTVTSAQKNPTAFYLCATHTQGRVGANVLTFGAGSRLTVL.